The sequence of this T cell receptor (beta chain) was determined in a study of T cells after yellow fever vaccination. MiXCR, run by TCRdb on the 5' RACE reads, gives a single entry per CDR3 protein. This table has more than 300,000 distinct CDR3 sequences, approximately 4.3% appearing once. Germline assignment: CDR1 SGHVS and CDR2 FQNEAQ. The length of the CDR3 is 14 residues. Trimming took off 2 bases at V and 4 bases at J, with 11 bases between the two ends. This receptor was taken from a man younger than 35 who received the YFV17D yellow fever vaccine. The V gene is TRBV7-8, the J gene TRBJ2-5; D is undetermined. Sequences were derived from PBMCs, sampled 15 days after the yellow fever booster vaccination. CDR3 in amino acids: CASSLSAGGETQYF. The CDR3 bases are TGTGCCAGCAGCTTATCCGCCGGTGGAGAGACCCAGTACTTC.